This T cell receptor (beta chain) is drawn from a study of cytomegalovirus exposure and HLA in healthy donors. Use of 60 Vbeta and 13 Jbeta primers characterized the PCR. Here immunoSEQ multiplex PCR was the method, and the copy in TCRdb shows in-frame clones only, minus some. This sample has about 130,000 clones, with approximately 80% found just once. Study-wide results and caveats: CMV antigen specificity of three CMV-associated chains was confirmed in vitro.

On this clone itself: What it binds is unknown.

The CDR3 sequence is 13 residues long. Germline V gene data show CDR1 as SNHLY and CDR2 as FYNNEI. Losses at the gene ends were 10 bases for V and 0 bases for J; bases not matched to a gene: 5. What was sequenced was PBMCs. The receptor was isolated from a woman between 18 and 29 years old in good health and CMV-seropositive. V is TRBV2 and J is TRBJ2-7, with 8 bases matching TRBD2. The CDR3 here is CAIGGATSYEQYF. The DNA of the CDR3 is TGTGCCATCGGGGGGGCCACCTCCTACGAGCAGTACTTC.